This TCR beta chain was captured by sequencing in a study of blood T cell repertoires in COVID-19 (dated by TCRdb to the early 2020s). Regarding the study in general: The collaborator samples originated in the United States, Italy and Spain and spanned the acute and convalescent phases of COVID-19. The samples were drawn from the first 160 participants of the ongoing ImmuneRACE study and from under 1,500 subjects provided by 6 global collaborators. The material from the prospective study consisted of cDNA or gDNA derived from T cells, B-cell-depleted T cells, or PBMCs. Sample metadata almost always included a de-identified subject ID, COVID-19 status, age in years and sex. Where available, HLA class I and class II types were obtained from metadata supplied by the sample provider rather than from assay-based typing. The repertoires were made available in a free public database intended to serve as a resource for research on the immune response to SARS-CoV-2. Subjects who had been exposed to COVID-19, were actively infected with it, or had recovered from it provided the deeply sampled blood TCRbeta repertoires that made up the dataset. The investigation overall reported the following: How much clinical and demographic metadata was included differed by source and by participant, and the metadata was provided uncurated.

To note about this clone: The specificity of this receptor is unknown. There are no base qualities to consult, and no much larger clone falls within one base.

The V end loses 5 bases and the J end loses 3 bases, and a stretch of 10 bases separates them. From cysteine to phenylalanine, the CDR3 is 13 amino acids long. Of all the DNA, just the CDR3 is kept, 39 bases in frame from base 1. The germline V gene encodes CDR1 MRHNA and CDR2 SNTAGT. Another Seattle source contributed samples from volunteer blood donors who had recovered from COVID-19. Each collaborating institution followed its own protocols to collect whole blood in K2EDTA tubes. For TCRbeta analysis, collaborator samples were shipped as frozen whole blood, as isolated PBMCs, or as DNA extracted from either sample type. TCRbeta CDR3 regions were amplified from genomic DNA using the immunoSEQ Assay, a bias-controlled multiplex PCR. Processing in the source paper ran as follows. The number of nucleated cells in each sample was estimated by amplification of reference gene primers within the assay. To quantify the absolute abundance of each unique TCRbeta CDR3 rearrangement, sequence reads were collapsed and filtered. Productive Simpson clonality was computed per sample as the square root of Simpson's diversity index over productive rearrangements. TCRdb retrieved this table from immuneACCESS and kept in-frame rearrangements only. Not all clones are present; in checked studies, unresolved V genes account for under half, and no reason is known for the remainder. The V and J calls and clone size were taken over from that table, and D and trimming were inferred from the DNA. In this sample the table shows fewer than 300,000 clones, about four fifths of which occur a single time. The ten largest account for 7.5% to 10% of the sample.

This TCR was sampled from a woman between 45 and 65 years old who had recovered from COVID-19. Sample: peripheral blood. The receptor chain draws on TRBV6-4 and TRBJ1-1; no D gene can be assigned with confidence. CDR3 sequence: CASSPRVDTEAFF. The nucleotides read TGTGCCAGCAGTCCACGGGTTGACACTGAAGCTTTCTTT.